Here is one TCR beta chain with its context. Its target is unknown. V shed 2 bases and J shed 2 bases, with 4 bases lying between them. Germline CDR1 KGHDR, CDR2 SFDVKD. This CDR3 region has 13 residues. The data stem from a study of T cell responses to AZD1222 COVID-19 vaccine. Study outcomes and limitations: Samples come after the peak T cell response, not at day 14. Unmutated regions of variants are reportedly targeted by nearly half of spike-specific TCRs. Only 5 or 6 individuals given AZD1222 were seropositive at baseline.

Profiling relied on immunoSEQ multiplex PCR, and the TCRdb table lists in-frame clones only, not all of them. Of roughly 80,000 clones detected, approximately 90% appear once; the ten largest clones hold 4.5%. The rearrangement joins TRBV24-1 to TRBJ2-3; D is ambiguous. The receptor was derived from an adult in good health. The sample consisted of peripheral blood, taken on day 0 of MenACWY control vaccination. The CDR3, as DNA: TGTGCCACCAGTGATTCTTACACAGATACGCAGTATTTT. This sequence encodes CATSDSYTDTQYF.